The rows below give T cell receptor beta chains drawn from one sample of a study of response to subunit inactivated influenza vaccine. From the RT-PCR reads, TCRdb called clonotypes with MiXCR, one entry per CDR3 protein. The sample yields roughly 630,000 distinct CDR3 sequences, approximately 14% seen once. The sequenced sample was PBMCs from blood, obtained 14 to 15 days before vaccination. These TCRs come from a man aged 50 or older who received an inactivated influenza vaccine. Each CDR3 is given with its conserved first and last residue. A D gene is named only where the DNA matches it firmly. Rows give clone size only sometimes, using once, few, many, or a class for an expanded clone.

CDR3 protein | CDR3 DNA | V gene | D gene | clone size | J gene | CDR3 length
CASSLSGGRSSYEQYF | TGTGCCAGCAGCTTATCTGGCGGGAGATCCTCCTACGAGCAGTACTTC | TRBV7-3 | TRBD2 | many | TRBJ2-7 | 16
CASGSTGDYEQYF | TGTGCCAGCGGATCTACAGGGGACTACGAGCAGTACTTC | TRBV3-1 | TRBD1 | - | TRBJ2-7 | 13
CASSPGPTRGNQPQHF | TGCGCCAGCAGCCCGGGCCCCACTAGGGGCAATCAGCCCCAGCATTTT | TRBV5-1 | - | - | TRBJ1-5 | 16
CSARGQGSTDTQYF | TGCAGTGCTAGAGGACAGGGAAGCACAGATACGCAGTATTTT | TRBV20-1 | TRBD1 | few | TRBJ2-3 | 14
CASSFPLAGETQYF | TGTGCCAGCAGCTTCCCTCTGGCTGGGGAGACCCAGTACTTC | TRBV7-9 | - | few | TRBJ2-5 | 14
CASSPLVTSGRTRGANVLTF | TGTGCCAGCAGCCCACTTGTTACTAGCGGGAGGACGAGGGGGGCCAACGTCCTGACTTTC | TRBV27 | TRBD2 | - | TRBJ2-6 | 20
CASSLAGVGSGANVLTF | TGTGCCAGCAGTTTAGCAGGGGTAGGCTCTGGGGCCAACGTCCTGACTTTC | TRBV12-3/TRBV12-4 | - | - | TRBJ2-6 | 17
CSATRDPYEQYF | TGCAGTGCTACAAGAGATCCCTACGAGCAGTACTTC | TRBV20-1 | - | - | TRBJ2-7 | 12
CASSAPGQGTGELFF | TGCGCCAGCAGCGCTCCGGGACAGGGGACCGGGGAGCTGTTTTTT | TRBV5-1 | TRBD1 | few | TRBJ2-2 | 15
CASSIRDSNQETQYF | TGTGCCAGTAGTATCAGAGACAGCAACCAAGAGACCCAGTACTTC | TRBV19 | - | few | TRBJ2-5 | 15
CASSLSSGVYTDTQYF | TGTGCCAGCAGCTTATCTAGCGGGGTTTACACAGATACGCAGTATTTT | TRBV7-2 | TRBD2 | few | TRBJ2-3 | 16
CATSRGGAGGPPEQFF | TGTGCCACCAGCAGAGGGGGAGCGGGAGGGCCGCCTGAGCAGTTCTTC | TRBV15 | TRBD2 | - | TRBJ2-1 | 16
CASSLVTTRQFF | TGTGCCAGCAGCTTAGTGACCACCCGCCAGTTCTTC | TRBV7-9 | - | - | TRBJ2-1 | 12
CASSDTGVGEKLFF | TGTGCCAGCAGCGACACAGGGGTGGGAGAAAAACTGTTTTTT | TRBV7-9 | TRBD1 | - | TRBJ1-4 | 14
CASSQDLRNTIYF | TGCGCCAGCAGCCAAGATCTGCGAAACACCATATATTTT | TRBV4-3 | - | - | TRBJ1-3 | 13
CASSPPILGQNTDTQYF | TGTGCCAGCTCACCACCTATCCTGGGACAGAACACAGATACGCAGTATTTT | TRBV18 | TRBD1 | few | TRBJ2-3 | 17
CATKRDRRTYEQYF | TGTGCCACCAAACGGGACAGGCGGACCTACGAGCAGTACTTC | TRBV12-3/TRBV12-4 | TRBD1 | few | TRBJ2-7 | 14
CASSLLGGAGEQFF | TGTGCCAGCAGCCTCCTAGGGGGGGCGGGGGAGCAGTTCTTC | TRBV14 | - | few | TRBJ2-1 | 14
CASRAGPWGTGSSYEQYF | TGCGCCAGCAGAGCAGGCCCCTGGGGGACAGGGTCGTCTTATGAGCAGTACTTC | TRBV5-1 | TRBD1 | - | TRBJ2-7 | 18
CASSLGLVGEQYF | TGCGCCAGCAGCTTGGGCCTCGTGGGGGAGCAGTACTTC | TRBV5-1 | - | many | TRBJ2-7 | 13
CASGTGGIAKNIQYF | TGTGCCAGCGGGACAGGGGGAATAGCCAAAAACATTCAGTACTTC | TRBV21-1 | - | few | TRBJ2-4 | 15
CASSEGQFQETQYF | TGTGCCAGCAGTGAGGGACAGTTCCAAGAGACCCAGTACTTC | TRBV2 | TRBD1 | few | TRBJ2-5 | 14
CASSLVVGGTDTQYF | TGCGCCAGCAGCTTGGTGGTGGGAGGAACAGATACGCAGTATTTT | TRBV5-1 | - | - | TRBJ2-3 | 15
CASSISRTTDTQYF | TGTGCCAGCAGCATTAGCCGCACCACAGATACGCAGTATTTT | TRBV7-2 | - | few | TRBJ2-3 | 14
CAISESMDRGYGYNEQFF | TGTGCCATCAGTGAGTCGATGGACAGGGGGTACGGATACAATGAGCAGTTCTTC | TRBV10-3 | TRBD1 | many | TRBJ2-1 | 18
CSVEDRGGRSVNEQFF | TGCAGCGTTGAAGATCGGGGGGGACGGAGTGTAAATGAGCAGTTCTTC | TRBV29-1 | TRBD2 | - | TRBJ2-1 | 16
CASRRDSLNIQYF | TGTGCCAGCCGCCGGGACAGCCTAAACATTCAGTACTTC | TRBV6-1 | TRBD1 | few | TRBJ2-4 | 13
CASSQIGQGRDGYTF | TGTGCCAGCAGTCAAATCGGGCAGGGGAGGGATGGCTACACCTTC | TRBV7-8 | - | few | TRBJ1-2 | 15
CSASGQQTSYEQYF | TGCAGTGCTAGTGGACAGCAGACCTCCTACGAGCAGTACTTC | TRBV20-1 | - | - | TRBJ2-7 | 14
CASSQGGGSDTQYF | TGTGCCAGCAGCCAAGGTGGGGGGTCAGATACGCAGTATTTT | TRBV3-1 | - | - | TRBJ2-3 | 14
CASSSGQHNEQFF | TGCGCCAGCAGCTCTGGACAGCACAATGAGCAGTTCTTC | TRBV5-1 | - | few | TRBJ2-1 | 13
CASRGEASYEQYF | TGTGCCAGCAGAGGGGAGGCTTCCTACGAGCAGTACTTC | TRBV6-1 | - | few | TRBJ2-7 | 13
CATSRDSRDLGKGGYTF | TGTGCCACCAGCAGAGATAGCCGGGACTTGGGCAAGGGTGGCTACACCTTC | TRBV15 | - | few | TRBJ1-2 | 17
CASSPMEGAYNEQFF | TGTGCCAGCAGCCCCATGGAGGGGGCCTACAATGAGCAGTTCTTC | TRBV28 | - | - | TRBJ2-1 | 15
CAAGSNSYEQYF | TGTGCCGCAGGGTCCAACTCCTACGAGCAGTACTTC | TRBV2 | - | - | TRBJ2-7 | 12
CASSLSRGGRASYEQYF | TGTGCCAGCAGCTTATCACGCGGCGGAAGGGCGTCCTACGAGCAGTACTTC | TRBV7-2 | - | - | TRBJ2-7 | 17
CASSQMDRETDTQYF | TGTGCCAGCAGCCAAATGGACAGGGAGACAGATACGCAGTATTTT | TRBV28 | TRBD1 | - | TRBJ2-3 | 15
CASSQDPLRGGIDTQYF | TGCGCCAGCAGCCAAGATCCGTTACGGGGGGGGATAGATACGCAGTATTTT | TRBV4-1 | TRBD2 | - | TRBJ2-3 | 17
CSAREATGDYGYTF | TGCAGTGCTAGAGAGGCGACAGGGGACTATGGCTACACCTTC | TRBV20-1 | TRBD1 | - | TRBJ1-2 | 14
CASSSSPGSGGYTF | TGTGCCAGCAGCTCATCCCCAGGGTCTGGTGGCTACACCTTC | TRBV7-2 | - | - | TRBJ1-2 | 14
CASSLFSASGYGETQYF | TGTGCCAGCAGTTTATTTTCCGCTAGCGGGTACGGGGAGACCCAGTACTTC | TRBV28 | TRBD2 | - | TRBJ2-5 | 17
CASSRGAGGSYNEQFF | TGTGCCAGCTCACGAGGCGCAGGGGGCTCCTACAATGAGCAGTTCTTC | TRBV18 | TRBD1 | few | TRBJ2-1 | 16
CASSQYYRGQSYNEQFF | TGCGCCAGCAGCCAATACTACAGGGGACAGTCCTACAATGAGCAGTTCTTC | TRBV4-3 | TRBD1 | - | TRBJ2-1 | 17
CASSFPGVRNTEAFF | TGTGCCAGCAGTTTCCCAGGGGTGAGGAACACTGAAGCTTTCTTT | TRBV12-3/TRBV12-4 | - | few | TRBJ1-1 | 15
CASSSKGTSGSTDTQYF | TGTGCCAGCAGCTCGAAGGGGACTAGCGGGAGTACAGATACGCAGTATTTT | TRBV7-6 | TRBD2 | - | TRBJ2-3 | 17
CSARVPRTGNTEAFF | TGCAGTGCTAGAGTGCCCCGGACAGGGAACACTGAAGCTTTCTTT | TRBV20-1 | TRBD1 | - | TRBJ1-1 | 15
CASRGLAGVRSSYNEQFF | TGTGCCAGCAGGGGACTAGCGGGGGTAAGAAGCTCCTACAATGAGCAGTTCTTC | TRBV28 | TRBD2 | few | TRBJ2-1 | 18
CSARPTGAETQHF | TGCAGTGCTAGGCCGACAGGCGCAGAGACCCAGCACTTC | TRBV20-1 | - | - | TRBJ2-5 | 13
CASSPGTGGLEQYF | TGTGCCAGCAGCCCCGGGACAGGGGGCCTCGAGCAGTACTTC | TRBV7-9 | TRBD1 | - | TRBJ2-7 | 14
CSASRAGENYNEQFF | TGCAGTGCTTCCAGGGCGGGAGAGAACTACAATGAGCAGTTCTTC | TRBV20-1 | TRBD2 | - | TRBJ2-1 | 15
CASRKRGQITDTQYF | TGTGCCAGTAGAAAAAGGGGGCAAATCACAGATACGCAGTATTTT | TRBV3-1 | TRBD1 | few | TRBJ2-3 | 15
CASRNRGEQYF | TGTGCCAGCAGGAATCGAGGCGAGCAGTACTTC | TRBV7-2 | - | many | TRBJ2-7 | 11